A selection of T cell receptor beta chains follows, all from one sample in a study of CD8+CD57+ T cells in acquired aplastic anemia. One entry per CDR3 protein results from TCRdb running MiXCR on the reads. Of about 200,000 distinct CDR3 sequences in the sample, 60% to 80% were seen once. Material for sequencing was sorted CD4+, CD8+, or CD8+CD57+ T cells (not recorded which) from PBMCs. Receptor source: a human donor with aplastic anemia. Both conserved end residues are part of each CDR3. Fields, in order: CDR3 DNA, CDR3 protein, D gene, J gene, clone size, V gene. D genes are given only for firm matches. Clone size is shown for a subset of rows, as once, few, many or a class of expanded clone.

DNA: TGTGCCAGCGGTTTATCCCCCCTTGGATTCTACGAGCAGTACTTC
CDR3: CASGLSPLGFYEQYF
D: NA
J: TRBJ2-7
size: NA
V: TRBV2

DNA: TGTGCCACCAGCAGAGCCGGGGACAGGGAGCAGTACTTC
CDR3: CATSRAGDREQYF
D: TRBD1
J: TRBJ2-7
size: few
V: TRBV15

DNA: TGTGCCACCAGCAGCTCCAGGTCGGGACAGGACCAAGAGACCCAGTACTTC
CDR3: CATSSSRSGQDQETQYF
D: TRBD1
J: TRBJ2-5
size: NA
V: TRBV15

DNA: TGTGCCAGCAGCCCGGGGGCGTATGGCTACACCTTC
CDR3: CASSPGAYGYTF
D: NA
J: TRBJ1-2
size: once
V: TRBV7-9

DNA: TGTGCCAGCACCCTACTGACAGGGTTCTCCTACAAGCAGTACTTC
CDR3: CASTLLTGFSYKQYF
D: TRBD1
J: TRBJ2-7
size: NA
V: TRBV7-9

DNA: TGTGCCACCATAGATGAAAAACTGTTTTTT
CDR3: CATIDEKLFF
D: NA
J: TRBJ1-4
size: NA
V: TRBV24-1

DNA: TGTGCCAGCAGTTACGATGGCCCCTATGGCTACACCTTC
CDR3: CASSYDGPYGYTF
D: NA
J: TRBJ1-2
size: NA
V: TRBV2

DNA: TGCAGTGCCCCCCTTGGCAGGGGTAATTCACCCCTCCACTTT
CDR3: CSAPLGRGNSPLHF
D: NA
J: TRBJ1-6
size: NA
V: TRBV20-1

DNA: TGTGCCTCCCGGGGACAGGGGACGTCCTACGAGCAGTACTTC
CDR3: CASRGQGTSYEQYF
D: TRBD1
J: TRBJ2-7
size: NA
V: TRBV10-3

DNA: TGTGCCAGCAGCCTTGGACACAGGGTAGGCACTGAAGCTTTCTTT
CDR3: CASSLGHRVGTEAFF
D: NA
J: TRBJ1-1
size: NA
V: TRBV5-4

DNA: TGTGCCAGTAGTATAGCCCCCTATGGGAACACTGAAGCTTTCTTT
CDR3: CASSIAPYGNTEAFF
D: NA
J: TRBJ1-1
size: NA
V: TRBV19

DNA: TGTGCCAGCAGTGATTGGGCGAACTCTGGAAACACCATATATTTT
CDR3: CASSDWANSGNTIYF
D: NA
J: TRBJ1-3
size: NA
V: TRBV25-1

DNA: TGCAGCGTTGATGAGGCAGGGGGCAGTGAGCAGTTCTTC
CDR3: CSVDEAGGSEQFF
D: TRBD1
J: TRBJ2-1
size: few
V: TRBV29-1

DNA: TGTGCCAGCAGCTCCTGGATGGGGAAAGAGACCCAGTACTTC
CDR3: CASSSWMGKETQYF
D: NA
J: TRBJ2-5
size: NA
V: TRBV5-4

DNA: TGTGCCAGTAGTGACAGGGTTTATGAGCAGTTCTTC
CDR3: CASSDRVYEQFF
D: TRBD1
J: TRBJ2-1
size: NA
V: TRBV19

DNA: TGTGCCAGCAGCTTACGAAGGACAGATCTCCTTCGTGATTTCTACTTC
CDR3: CASSLRRTDLLRDFYF
D: NA
J: TRBJ2-7
size: NA
V: TRBV7-2

DNA: TGTGCCAGCAGCAGGACAGGGTCGGTCTACAATGAGCAGTTCTTC
CDR3: CASSRTGSVYNEQFF
D: TRBD1
J: TRBJ2-1
size: NA
V: TRBV7-2

DNA: TGTGCCACCAGCAGCAGAGAGATATCGCCTTCACCCCTCCACTTT
CDR3: CATSSREISPSPLHF
D: NA
J: TRBJ1-6
size: few
V: TRBV15

DNA: TGTGCCAGCGGCCTACTAGCGGGGGTCACAGATACGCAGTATTTT
CDR3: CASGLLAGVTDTQYF
D: TRBD2
J: TRBJ2-3
size: NA
V: TRBV25-1

DNA: TGTGCCAGTAGTATAGATAGACAGTCTGAAGCTTTCTTT
CDR3: CASSIDRQSEAFF
D: NA
J: TRBJ1-1
size: NA
V: TRBV19

DNA: TGCAGCGTTGCGACGGAGAACACCGGGGAGCTGTTTTTT
CDR3: CSVATENTGELFF
D: NA
J: TRBJ2-2
size: NA
V: TRBV29-1

DNA: TGCGCCAGCAGCCAAGACGGGGGAGTATACGAGCAGTACTTC
CDR3: CASSQDGGVYEQYF
D: NA
J: TRBJ2-7
size: NA
V: TRBV4-3

DNA: TGTGCCAGCAGCCTCTCGGGACAGAGATCCTACGAGCAGTACTTC
CDR3: CASSLSGQRSYEQYF
D: TRBD1
J: TRBJ2-7
size: few
V: TRBV11-2

DNA: TGTGCCAGCAGCTTATCCGGGGGTTTATCCTACGAGCAGTACTTC
CDR3: CASSLSGGLSYEQYF
D: NA
J: TRBJ2-7
size: NA
V: TRBV7-6

DNA: TGCAGCGTTGAAGATGGCCCGGGGACTGAAGCTTTCTTT
CDR3: CSVEDGPGTEAFF
D: NA
J: TRBJ1-1
size: NA
V: TRBV29-1

DNA: TGTGCCAGCAGCTTACGCGGACAGGGGAATTCACCCCTCCACTTT
CDR3: CASSLRGQGNSPLHF
D: TRBD1
J: TRBJ1-6
size: few
V: TRBV7-9

DNA: TGTGCCAGCAGCGCAACTAAGCCGGAGACCCAGTACTTC
CDR3: CASSATKPETQYF
D: NA
J: TRBJ2-5
size: NA
V: TRBV7-6

DNA: TGTGCCAGCAGCTTAAACAGGGGTACCCCGGGAGAGACCCAGTACTTC
CDR3: CASSLNRGTPGETQYF
D: TRBD1
J: TRBJ2-5
size: NA
V: TRBV7-8

DNA: TGTGCCAGCAGCTTACAAGACCGAAACACTGAAGCTTTCTTT
CDR3: CASSLQDRNTEAFF
D: NA
J: TRBJ1-1
size: NA
V: TRBV11-2

DNA: TGTGCCAGCAGCTTAACCGGGGACCCCTACAATGAGCAGTTCTTC
CDR3: CASSLTGDPYNEQFF
D: NA
J: TRBJ2-1
size: once
V: TRBV7-8

DNA: TGTGCCACCAGTGATTGGGGTGAAAAACTGTTTTTT
CDR3: CATSDWGEKLFF
D: NA
J: TRBJ1-4
size: NA
V: TRBV24-1